The 2 T cell receptor beta chains below were found in one sample sequenced in a study of T cell changes during pregnancy in multiple sclerosis. Measured with immunoSEQ multiplex PCR; TCRdb has only the in-frame clones, and not every one. The data contain more than 15,000 clones, about 83% of them singletons. Sequenced material: CD8+ T cells from peripheral blood mononuclear cells, taken after pregnancy. These receptors all come from a female donor in good health, enrolled as a control in a pregnancy study.

The chain couples TRBV28 to TRBJ2-1, with TRBD2 identical over 10 bases. Germline V CDR1 and CDR2: MDHEN, SYDVKM. CDR3 length: 15 residues. V was pared by 5 bases and J by 4 bases, with 5 bases of the junction left unmatched. The CDR3 is CASSPLAGRYNEQFF. In DNA, the CDR3 is TGTGCCAGCAGTCCACTAGCGGGACGATACAATGAGCAGTTCTTC.

This chain connects TRBV27 to TRBJ2-7; 7 positions agree with TRBD1. The CDR3 runs to 14 residues. Germline V gives CDR1 MNHEY, CDR2 SMNVEV (reference sequence). V lost 5 bases and J lost 1; bases outside the gene matches: 5. This CDR3 is CASSPGTVSYEQYF. The CDR3 DNA reads as TGTGCCAGCAGTCCCGGGACAGTTTCCTACGAGCAGTACTTC.